A single sample gave rise to the 27 T cell receptor beta chains below, sequenced in a study of blood T cell repertoires in COVID-19. This table comes from immunoSEQ multiplex PCR, and its TCRdb copy is limited to in-frame clones, with some not included. Of roughly 99,000 clones detected, over 80% appear once; the ten largest clones hold approximately 1.2%. Material: peripheral blood. The receptors here all came from a young woman with acute or convalescent COVID-19.

The count of this clone is one. The chain recombines TRBV6-5 with TRBJ1-1; unclear D gene. The CDR3 is 14 amino acids. CDR1 MNHEY and CDR2 SVGAGI come from the germline V gene. V lost 7 bases to trimming and J lost 1 base, with 13 bases between them. The DNA of the CDR3 is TGTGCCAGCACCTACGGGGTCGGGAACACTGAAGCTTTCTTT. This gives the protein CASTYGVGNTEAFF.

This chain connects TRBV7-9 to TRBJ2-1; 9 positions agree with TRBD1. The germline V gene encodes CDR1 SEHNR and CDR2 FQNEAQ (reference sequence). This CDR3 region has 16 residues. The ends lost 2 bases at V and 7 bases at J; junction bases unmatched: 9. In DNA form, the CDR3 reads TGTGCCAGCAGCTTAAGCACACAGGGGGCTGGGAATGAGCAGTTCTTC. Amino acid sequence: CASSLSTQGAGNEQFF.

The chain links TRBV24-1 to TRBJ1-2; the match to TRBD1 covers 7 bases. Germline values: CDR1 KGHDR, CDR2 SFDVKD. CDR3 size: 14 residues. Trimming took 7 bases from V and 5 from J; bases not matched to a gene: 9. The CDR3 reads CATRGDSLEYGYTF. The DNA of the CDR3 is TGTGCCACCAGAGGGGACAGCCTGGAGTATGGCTACACCTTC.

CDR3 DNA: TGTGCCAGTAGTCCCGGGACAGGGTACGAATTTACCTATAATTCACCCCTCCACTTT. It codes for CASSPGTGYEFTYNSPLHF. This chain uses TRBV19 with TRBJ1-6; 9 nucleotides line up with TRBD1. The CDR3 consists of 19 residues. CDR1 is LNHDA, CDR2 SQIVND, per germline (reference sequence). The ends lost 5 bases at V and 2 bases at J; junction bases unmatched: 13.

This clone was seen only once. The chain uses TRBV9 and TRBJ1-1; D not certain. V lost 0 bases to trimming and J lost 1 base, with 16 bases between them. Looked up from germline, CDR1 is SGDLS and CDR2 is YYNGEE. The CDR3 loop spans 17 amino acids. The CDR3 loop is CASSVVGRAGRNTEAFF. The CDR3, as DNA: TGTGCCAGCAGCGTAGTAGGGAGGGCTGGGCGGAACACTGAAGCTTTCTTT.

The J gene is TRBJ1-3, the V gene TRBV30; D is unclear. The ends were cut back, 8 bases at V and 0 bases at J, with 8 bases in the middle. Per the germline V gene, CDR1 is GTSNPN and CDR2 is SVGIG (reference sequence). The CDR3 consists of 12 residues. CDR3 in DNA: TGTGCCCTTCACTACTCTGGAAACACCATATATTTT. The encoded protein is CALHYSGNTIYF.

This clone was detected once. This chain connects TRBV30 to TRBJ1-1, with D perhaps TRBD1 (5 bases). This CDR3 is 13 amino acids long. V was shortened by 3 bases and J by 1 base, with 9 bases between the two germline ends. Germline CDR1 and CDR2: GTSNPN and SVGIG (reference sequence). The CDR3 protein is CAWSRAWNTEAFF. For the CDR3, the DNA is TGTGCCTGGAGCAGGGCTTGGAACACTGAAGCTTTCTTT.

The chain joins TRBV11-3 to TRBJ2-6, with D perhaps matching TRBD1 (5 bases). Trimming took off 1 base at V and 1 base at J, with 8 bases between the two ends. Germline V gene lookup returns CDR1 SGHNT and CDR2 YENEEA. The CDR3 is made up of 16 amino acids. In DNA form, the CDR3 reads TGTGCCAGCAGCTTAGGTGGGGCTTCTGGGGCCAACGTCCTGACTTTC. Its protein is CASSLGGASGANVLTF.

The V call is TRBV19, the J call TRBJ2-2; 9 bases are shared with TRBD1. Trimming cost V 5 bases and J 1 base; bases outside gene matches: 2. In germline, CDR1 is LNHDA, CDR2 SQIVND (reference sequence). The CDR3 is 15 amino acids. CDR3 sequence: CASSPDRGNTGELFF. CDR3 coding DNA: TGTGCCAGTAGTCCGGACAGGGGGAACACCGGGGAGCTGTTTTTT.

V is TRBV5-5 and J is TRBJ1-1; TRBD1 matches 8 bases. Trimming took 5 bases from V and 4 from J; bases not matched to a gene: 13. The CDR3 has 16 amino acids. In germline, CDR1 is SGHKS, CDR2 YYEKEE (reference sequence). Here the CDR3 reads CASSSPGGWVVTEAFF. Written as DNA, the CDR3 is TGTGCCAGCAGTTCACCAGGGGGCTGGGTTGTCACTGAAGCTTTCTTT.

V gene TRBV4-3 combines with J gene TRBJ1-5, with TRBD1 matching 9 bases. The CDR3 sequence is 20 residues long. From germline, CDR1 is LGHNA and CDR2 YSLEER. J was trimmed by 7 bases and V by 5 bases; bases with no gene match: 24. The CDR3 region is CASSAPIRGQGGGVVQPQHF. DNA of the CDR3: TGCGCCAGCAGCGCCCCGATCCGGGGACAGGGCGGGGGAGTGGTCCAGCCCCAGCATTTT.

The gene calls are TRBV20-1 and TRBJ1-5, with D possibly being TRBD1 (5 bases). The germline gives CDR1 DFQATT, CDR2 SNEGSKA (reference sequence). V was pared by 3 bases and J by 1 base, with 10 bases between. The CDR3 is made up of 14 amino acids. The CDR3 spells CSASKGASNQPQHF. CDR3 DNA sequence: TGCAGTGCTAGTAAAGGGGCAAGCAATCAGCCCCAGCATTTT.

This chain connects TRBV3-1 (or the pseudogene TRBV3-2) to TRBJ2-1; a possible D gene is TRBD1 (6 bases). V was pared by 3 bases and J by 14 bases, with 17 bases between. CDR3 size: 13 residues. Germline V lookup: CDR1 LGHDT, CDR2 YNNKEL (reference sequence). The CDR3 loop is CASSQGTKGLKFF. In DNA form, the CDR3 reads TGTGCCAGCAGCCAGGGGACAAAGGGATTGAAGTTCTTC.

The chain combines TRBV6-5 with TRBJ2-1, with TRBD1 as a possible D gene (6 bases). V lost 6 bases to trimming and J lost 4 bases, with 7 bases between them. CDR1 is MNHEY, CDR2 SVGAGI, per germline. The CDR3 has 12 residues. CDR3 loop: CASSQGYNEQFF. The CDR3 DNA follows: TGTGCCAGCAGCCAGGGGTACAATGAGCAGTTCTTC.

This clone has just a few counts. The chain's CDR3 is CASSSSGGPPSYNEQFF. CDR3 bases: TGTGCCAGTAGTAGTAGCGGGGGCCCACCCTCCTACAATGAGCAGTTCTTC. V usage is TRBV19 and J usage is TRBJ2-1; the match to TRBD2 covers 9 bases. The J segment lost 0 bases and the V segment lost 4 bases, leaving 7 bases of the junction unmatched. From germline, CDR1 is LNHDA and CDR2 SQIVND (reference sequence). The CDR3 has 17 amino acids.

The V gene is TRBV6-5, the J gene TRBJ1-2; perhaps TRBD1 as D (5 bases). Per germline, CDR1 MNHEY and CDR2 SVGAGI. The CDR3 is made up of 16 amino acids. V lost 2 bases to trimming and J lost 2 bases, with 15 bases between them. CDR3 bases: TGTGCCAGCAGTTACACGACCCATCAGGGAAACTATGGCTACACCTTC. Amino acids: CASSYTTHQGNYGYTF.

The V and J genes are TRBV19 and TRBJ2-1; 10 bases align to TRBD2. Germline V gives CDR1 LNHDA, CDR2 SQIVND (reference sequence). V shed 4 bases and J 10 bases; nucleotides not matched to a gene: 16. There are 17 residues in the CDR3. The CDR3, as DNA: TGTGCCAGTAGTAGGGGACTACAGCGGGAGGGGAGACTAGAGCAGTTCTTC. Amino acid sequence: CASSRGLQREGRLEQFF.

J is TRBJ2-1 and V is TRBV10-3; 7 positions match TRBD2. This CDR3 is built from 17 residues. V lost 0 bases, J lost 0 bases, and 5 bases stayed unmatched. In germline, CDR1 is ENHRY, CDR2 SYGVKD. The CDR3 bases are TGTGCCATCAGTGAGTCGGTCCCGGGGGGCTCCTACAATGAGCAGTTCTTC. Amino acid sequence: CAISESVPGGSYNEQFF.

The chain is built from TRBV4-3 and TRBJ1-2; no clear D gene. This CDR3 is 14 amino acids long. V dropped 0 bases and J dropped 4 bases, with 9 bases sitting between them. Germline CDR1 is LGHNA and CDR2 is YSLEER. This CDR3 is CASSQDAVTYGYTF. CDR3 coding DNA: TGCGCCAGCAGCCAAGATGCAGTCACCTATGGCTACACCTTC.

The J gene is TRBJ1-1, the V gene TRBV3-1 (or the pseudogene TRBV3-2), with 9 bases matching TRBD1. CDR3 length equals 14 residues. Germline assignment: CDR1 LGHDT and CDR2 YNNKEL (reference sequence). The V and J ends lost 4 bases and 1 base, in that order; junction bases with no gene match: 1. CDR3 nucleotides: TGTGCCAGCAGCCCGGGACAGGGGAACACTGAAGCTTTCTTT. This codes for CASSPGQGNTEAFF.

This clone was counted only a few times. V gene TRBV6-6 combines with J gene TRBJ1-2; D is possibly TRBD1 (5 bases). The CDR3 length is 14 residues. Germline V gives CDR1 MNHNY, CDR2 SVGAGI (reference sequence). V was clipped by 7 bases and J by 7 bases, with 19 bases between them. The CDR3 DNA reads as TGTGCCAGCACCATCCCGGGGGGTCGTGGTGGCTACACCTTC. Its translation is CASTIPGGRGGYTF.

The V gene is TRBV5-4, the J gene TRBJ2-2; 7 bases align to TRBD2. CDR1 and CDR2 (germline): SGHNT, YYREEE (reference sequence). Germline trimming cut 3 bases from V and 6 bases from J; bases unmatched to any gene: 8. The length of the CDR3 is 15 residues. The CDR3: CASSSRGGVAGELFF. The CDR3 coding sequence is TGTGCCAGCAGCTCTCGCGGGGGAGTGGCCGGGGAGCTGTTTTTT.

This clone has a single count. The J gene is TRBJ2-1, the V gene TRBV11-1, with 8 bases that match TRBD2. The trim removed 5 bases at V and 1 base at J, leaving 4 bases unmatched. Germline V gives CDR1 SGHAT, CDR2 FQDESV (reference sequence). The CDR3 runs 15 residues. This chain's CDR3 is CASSRGTSSYNEQFF. The DNA for the CDR3 is TGTGCCAGCAGCAGAGGGACTAGTTCCTACAATGAGCAGTTCTTC.

The gene calls are TRBV6-1 and TRBJ1-2, with unresolved D. V lost 2 bases, J lost 5 bases, and 9 bases lay in between. Per germline, CDR1 MNHNS and CDR2 SASEGT. This CDR3 region has 13 residues. As DNA, the CDR3 is TGTGCCAGCAGTGAATCGCGACTGTATGGCTACACCTTC. Encoded protein: CASSESRLYGYTF.

The chain's CDR3 is CAWDDGLNQPQHF. The CDR3 coding sequence is TGTGCCTGGGATGACGGACTTAATCAGCCCCAGCATTTT. V usage is TRBV30 and J usage is TRBJ1-5; D is uncertain. The CDR3 has 13 residues. With 5 bases removed from V and 4 bases from J, the gap between germline ends came to 12 bases. The germline V gene encodes CDR1 GTSNPN and CDR2 SVGIG (reference sequence). Combining the CDR3 with reference TRBV30 and TRBJ1-5 gives the whole variable domain SQTIHQWPATLVQPVGSPLSLECTVEGTSNPNLYWYRQAAGRGLQLLFYSVGIGQISSEVPQNLSASRPQDRQFILSSKKLLLSDSGFYLCAWDDGLNQPQHFGDGTRLSIL.

V usage is TRBV6-6 and J usage is TRBJ1-5; D is uncertain. V was cut by 5 bases and J by 2 bases, with 19 bases left in between. Germline loops: CDR1 MNHNY, CDR2 SVGAGI (reference sequence). This CDR3 has 17 residues. The CDR3 DNA reads TGTGCCAGCAGTCCCCTCCCGGCGGCAGTTGGCAATCAGCCCCAGCATTTT. This gives the protein CASSPLPAAVGNQPQHF.

The J gene is TRBJ2-7, the V gene TRBV7-3, with 10 positions matching TRBD2. Per germline, CDR1 SGHTA and CDR2 FQGTGA. This CDR3 has 16 residues. V shed 5 bases, J shed 6 bases, and the junction held 13 bases outside the gene matches. The CDR3 nucleotides read TGTGCCAGCAGCGAACCTCTAGCGGGAGTCTCGGGCGAGCAGTACTTC. Amino acid sequence: CASSEPLAGVSGEQYF.